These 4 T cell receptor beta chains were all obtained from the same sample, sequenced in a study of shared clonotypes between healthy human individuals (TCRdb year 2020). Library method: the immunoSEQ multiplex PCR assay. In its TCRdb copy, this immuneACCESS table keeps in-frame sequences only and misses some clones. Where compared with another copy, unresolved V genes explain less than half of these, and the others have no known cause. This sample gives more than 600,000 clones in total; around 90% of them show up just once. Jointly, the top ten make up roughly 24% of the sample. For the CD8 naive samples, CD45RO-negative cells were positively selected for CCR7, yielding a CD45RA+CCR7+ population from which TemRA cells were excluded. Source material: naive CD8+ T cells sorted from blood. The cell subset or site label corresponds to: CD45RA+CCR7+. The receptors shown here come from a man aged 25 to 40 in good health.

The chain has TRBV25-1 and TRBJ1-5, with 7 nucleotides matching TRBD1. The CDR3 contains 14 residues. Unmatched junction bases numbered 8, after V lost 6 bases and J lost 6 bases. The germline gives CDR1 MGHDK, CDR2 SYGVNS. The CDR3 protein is CASSDRARGQPQHF. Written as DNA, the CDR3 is TGTGCCAGCAGCGACAGGGCCCGCGGTCAGCCCCAGCATTTT.

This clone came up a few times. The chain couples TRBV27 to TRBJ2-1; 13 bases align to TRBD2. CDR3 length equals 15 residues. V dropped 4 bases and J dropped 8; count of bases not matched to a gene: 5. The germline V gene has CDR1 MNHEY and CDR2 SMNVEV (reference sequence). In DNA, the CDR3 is TGTGCCAGCAGTTCGGGACTAGCGGGAAGACATGAGCAGTTCTTC. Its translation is CASSSGLAGRHEQFF.

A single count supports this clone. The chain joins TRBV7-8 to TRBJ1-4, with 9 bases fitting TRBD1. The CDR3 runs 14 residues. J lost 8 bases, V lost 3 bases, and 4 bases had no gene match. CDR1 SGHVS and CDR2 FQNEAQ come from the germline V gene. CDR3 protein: CASSLGQGSEKLFF. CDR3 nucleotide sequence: TGTGCCAGCAGCTTGGGACAGGGTTCCGAAAAACTGTTTTTT.

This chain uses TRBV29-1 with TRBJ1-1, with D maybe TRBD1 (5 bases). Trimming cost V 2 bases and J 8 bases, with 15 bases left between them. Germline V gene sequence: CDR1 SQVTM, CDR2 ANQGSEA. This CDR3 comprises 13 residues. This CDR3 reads CSVENFGQPEAFF. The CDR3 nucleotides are TGCAGCGTTGAAAACTTTGGACAACCAGAAGCTTTCTTT.